This T cell receptor (beta chain) was obtained from a study of long-term antiretroviral therapy in people with HIV. The run of the v3.0 immunoSEQ assay was at survey level. Sequencing was performed with immunoSEQ multiplex PCR; in TCRdb, only in-frame clones are kept and a portion is missing. Here the sample spans around 12,000 clones, about 74% being singletons. The germline CDR1 and CDR2 sequences are WSHSY and SAAADI. This CDR3 region has 13 residues. The V segment lost 2 bases and the J segment 11 bases; nucleotides outside the gene matches: 3. The source was unsorted PBMCs, collected 0.5 years before starting antiretroviral therapy. The J gene is TRBJ1-6, the V gene TRBV10-2; 7 positions agree with TRBD1. The origin of this receptor is a woman in her 40s with HIV. The CDR3 DNA reads as TGCGCCAGCAGTGAGCGACAGGGAACACCCCTCCACTTT. This codes for CASSERQGTPLHF.